Following are 10 T cell receptor beta chains from one sample sequenced in a study of CD8+ T cells in alopecia areata. The treatment is: oral pan-JAK inhibitor, 5-10 mg twice daily. RNA extraction and reverse transcription yielded cDNA as sequencing template. Clones were sequenced by immunoSEQ multiplex PCR, and TCRdb holds only the in-frame ones, with some missing. Of more than 200,000 clones listed, roughly 66% are singletons. Material: CD4+ T cells sorted from blood, obtained around week 46, from a patient treated with tofacitinib. The source is a human donor with alopecia areata.

V gene TRBV15 combines with J gene TRBJ1-1, with no clear D. V lost 5 bases and J 2 bases, leaving 15 bases between the germline ends. In germline, CDR1 is LNHNV, CDR2 YYDKDF (reference sequence). This CDR3 has 15 residues. The CDR3 DNA reads as TGTGCCACCAGCCCACGCGCCGGTGGAAACACTGAAGCTTTCTTT. It codes for CATSPRAGGNTEAFF.

V and J are TRBV5-4 and TRBJ2-3; no clear D gene. Germline assignment: CDR1 SGHNT and CDR2 YYREEE (reference sequence). V was shortened by 1 base and J by 5 bases, with 11 bases between the two germline ends. This CDR3 is 14 amino acids long. CDR3 region: CASSLLGSGDTQYF. For the CDR3, the DNA is TGTGCCAGCAGCTTGCTGGGGTCAGGAGATACGCAGTATTTT.

The chain links TRBV11-1 to TRBJ1-1; no clear D gene. The CDR3 contains 14 residues. In germline, CDR1 is SGHAT, CDR2 FQDESV (reference sequence). Trimming shortened V by 5 bases and J by 3 bases, and 13 bases separated the two germline ends. The chain's CDR3 is CASSLVGLDTEAFF. CDR3 in DNA: TGTGCCAGCAGCCTAGTAGGTCTCGACACTGAAGCTTTCTTT.

The chain links TRBV25-1 to TRBJ2-7; D could derive from TRBD1 or TRBD2 (5 bases each). The CDR3 covers 13 residues. The V gene lost 2 bases and the J gene lost 6 bases, with 11 bases spanning the gap. Germline V lookup: CDR1 MGHDK, CDR2 SYGVNS. The DNA of the CDR3 is TGTGCCAGCAGTGAAGGGGGATCGGGCGAGCAGTACTTC. It is translated as CASSEGGSGEQYF.

CDR3 amino acids: CASSQWGGGGTEAFF. For the CDR3, the DNA is TGCGCCAGCAGCCAGTGGGGGGGCGGAGGGACTGAAGCTTTCTTT. This chain joins TRBV4-3 and TRBJ1-1; D might be TRBD1 (6 bases). Germline CDR1 and CDR2: LGHNA and YSLEER. The CDR3 totals 15 residues. V was cut by 3 bases and J by 5 bases, with 16 bases left in between.

This sequence joins TRBV29-1 and TRBJ2-1; D unclear. V was trimmed by 4 bases and J by 5 bases, leaving 6 bases between them. The CDR3 covers 11 residues. Germline V gene sequence: CDR1 SQVTM, CDR2 ANQGSEA. The CDR3 is CSVGHNNEQFF. CDR3 DNA sequence: TGCAGCGTTGGGCACAACAATGAGCAGTTCTTC.

The chain joins TRBV5-6 to TRBJ1-2, with D maybe TRBD1 (5 bases). This CDR3 spans 15 amino acids. Per the germline V gene, CDR1 is SGHDT and CDR2 is YYEEEE. V lost 4 bases and J lost 7, with 20 bases in between. Here the CDR3 DNA reads TGTGCCAGCAGCCCTACAGGTTACTCGTCCTTTGGCTACACCTTC. This sequence encodes CASSPTGYSSFGYTF. The full variable domain, with the rest looked up from reference TRBV5-6 and TRBJ1-2, is DAGVTQSPTHLIKTRGQQVTLRCSPKSGHDTVSWYQQALGQGPQFIFQYYEEEERQRGNFPDRFSGHQFPNYSSELNVNALLLGDSALYLCASSPTGYSSFGYTFGSGTRLTVV.

This chain links TRBV15 with TRBJ2-1, with D unresolved. The CDR3 is made up of 16 amino acids. Germline V CDR1 and CDR2: LNHNV, YYDKDF (reference sequence). Trimming took off 3 bases at V and 4 bases at J, with 16 bases between the two ends. The CDR3 sequence: CATSSPSAETYNEQFF. The CDR3 nucleotides read TGTGCCACCAGCAGTCCCTCGGCAGAGACGTACAATGAGCAGTTCTTC.

This clone was counted once. V is TRBV29-1 and J is TRBJ2-7; D gene ambiguous. Germline loops: CDR1 SQVTM, CDR2 ANQGSEA. This CDR3 is 12 amino acids long. V was cut by 4 bases and J by 2 bases, with 9 bases left in between. The CDR3 loop is CSVVTQTYEQYF. The CDR3 DNA reads as TGCAGCGTTGTTACACAAACCTACGAGCAGTACTTC.

J is TRBJ2-3 and V is TRBV5-1; 12 bases map to TRBD2. The V segment lost 4 bases and the J segment 0 bases; nucleotides outside the gene matches: 3. This CDR3 is 16 amino acids long. CDR1 is SGHRS, CDR2 YFSETQ, per germline. The CDR3 sequence is CASSKTSGGSTDTQYF. The CDR3 coding sequence is TGCGCCAGCAGCAAGACTAGCGGGGGTAGCACAGATACGCAGTATTTT. Using reference TRBV5-1 and TRBJ2-3 for the parts outside the CDR3, the full variable domain is KAGVTQTPRYLIKTRGQQVTLSCSPISGHRSVSWYQQTPGQGLQFLFEYFSETQRNKGNFPGRFSGRQFSNSRSEMNVSTLELGDSALYLCASSKTSGGSTDTQYFGPGTRLTVL.